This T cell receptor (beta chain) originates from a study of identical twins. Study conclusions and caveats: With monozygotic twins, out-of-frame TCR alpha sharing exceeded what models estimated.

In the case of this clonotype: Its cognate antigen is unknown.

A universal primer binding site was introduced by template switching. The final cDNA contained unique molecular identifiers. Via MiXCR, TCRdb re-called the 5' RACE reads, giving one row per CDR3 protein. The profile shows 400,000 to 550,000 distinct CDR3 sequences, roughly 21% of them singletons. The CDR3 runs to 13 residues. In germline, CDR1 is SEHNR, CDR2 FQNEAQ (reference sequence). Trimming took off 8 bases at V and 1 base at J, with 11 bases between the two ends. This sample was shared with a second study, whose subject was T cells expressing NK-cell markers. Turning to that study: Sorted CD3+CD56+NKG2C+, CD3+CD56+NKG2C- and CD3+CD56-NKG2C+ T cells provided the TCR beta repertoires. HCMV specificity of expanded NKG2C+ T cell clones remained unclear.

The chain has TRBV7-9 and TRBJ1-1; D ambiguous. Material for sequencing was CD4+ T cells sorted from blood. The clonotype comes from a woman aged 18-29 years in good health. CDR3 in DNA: TGTGCCAGCGTACCCGTGAGGAACACTGAAGCTTTCTTT. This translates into CASVPVRNTEAFF.